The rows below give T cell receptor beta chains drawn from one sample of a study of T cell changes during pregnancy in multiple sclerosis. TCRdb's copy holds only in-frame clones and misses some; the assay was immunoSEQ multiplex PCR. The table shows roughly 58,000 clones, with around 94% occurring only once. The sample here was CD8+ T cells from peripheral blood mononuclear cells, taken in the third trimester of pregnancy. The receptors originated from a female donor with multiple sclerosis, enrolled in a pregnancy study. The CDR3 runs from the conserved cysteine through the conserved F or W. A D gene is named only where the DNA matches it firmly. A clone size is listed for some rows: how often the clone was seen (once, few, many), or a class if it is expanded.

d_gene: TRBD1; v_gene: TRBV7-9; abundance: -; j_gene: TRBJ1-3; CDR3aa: CASSLDRGSGNTIYF; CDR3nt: TGTGCCAGCAGCTTAGACAGGGGATCTGGAAACACCATATATTTT
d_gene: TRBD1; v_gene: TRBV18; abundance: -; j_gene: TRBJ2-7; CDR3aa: CASSDISGGSYEQYF; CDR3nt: TGTGCCAGCTCGGACATATCAGGGGGCTCCTACGAGCAGTACTTC
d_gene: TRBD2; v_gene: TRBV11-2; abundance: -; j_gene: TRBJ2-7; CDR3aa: CASSLVGGYYEQYF; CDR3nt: TGTGCCAGCAGCTTAGTCGGGGGGTACTACGAGCAGTACTTC
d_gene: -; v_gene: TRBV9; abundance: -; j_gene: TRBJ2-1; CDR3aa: CASSESGGTHEQFF; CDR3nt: TGTGCCAGCAGCGAATCCGGGGGTACCCATGAGCAGTTCTTC
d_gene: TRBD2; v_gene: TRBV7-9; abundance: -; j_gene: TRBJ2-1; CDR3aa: CASSLVLAGYNEQFF; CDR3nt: TGTGCCAGCAGCCTCGTGCTAGCGGGCTACAATGAGCAGTTCTTC
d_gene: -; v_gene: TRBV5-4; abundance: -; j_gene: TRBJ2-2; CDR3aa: CASSLGVAGELFF; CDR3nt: TGTGCCAGCAGCTTGGGCGTGGCCGGGGAGCTGTTTTTT
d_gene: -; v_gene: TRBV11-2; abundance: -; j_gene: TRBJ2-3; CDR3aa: CASSPRPDWDFTDTQYF; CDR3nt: TGTGCCAGCAGCCCAAGGCCGGATTGGGACTTCACAGATACGCAGTATTTT
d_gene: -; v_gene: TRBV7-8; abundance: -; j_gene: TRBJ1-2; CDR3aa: CASSYDSSYGYTF; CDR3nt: TGTGCCAGCAGTTACGACAGTAGCTATGGCTACACCTTC
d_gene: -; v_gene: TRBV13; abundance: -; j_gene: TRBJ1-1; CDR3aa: CASSLGWGAANTEAFF; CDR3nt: TGTGCCAGCAGCTTAGGTTGGGGCGCCGCCAACACTGAAGCTTTCTTT
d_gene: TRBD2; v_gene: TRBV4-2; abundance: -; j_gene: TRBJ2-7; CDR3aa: CASSQDPLAGRPYEQYF; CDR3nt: TGTGCCAGCAGCCAAGACCCCCTAGCGGGACGTCCCTACGAGCAGTACTTC
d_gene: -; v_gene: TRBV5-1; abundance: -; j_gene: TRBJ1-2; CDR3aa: CASSLLGPTGHDF; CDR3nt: TGCGCCAGCAGCTTGTTGGGGCCGACAGGCCACGACTTC
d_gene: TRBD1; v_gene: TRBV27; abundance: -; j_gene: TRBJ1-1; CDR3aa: CASSPWGQRNTEAFF; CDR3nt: TGTGCCAGCAGTCCATGGGGACAGAGAAACACTGAAGCTTTCTTT
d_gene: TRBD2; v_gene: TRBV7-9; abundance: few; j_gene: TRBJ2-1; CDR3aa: CASSLEGGRAFYNEQFF; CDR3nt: TGTGCCAGCAGCTTAGAAGGCGGGAGGGCCTTCTACAATGAGCAGTTCTTC
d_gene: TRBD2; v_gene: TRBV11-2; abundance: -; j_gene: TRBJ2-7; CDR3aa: CASSLPSLAGSSYEQYF; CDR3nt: TGTGCCAGCAGCTTACCATCTCTAGCGGGGAGCTCCTACGAGCAGTACTTC
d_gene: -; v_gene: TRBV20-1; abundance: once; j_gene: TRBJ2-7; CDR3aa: CSAPLGYEQYF; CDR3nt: TGCAGTGCTCCTCTAGGCTACGAGCAGTACTTC
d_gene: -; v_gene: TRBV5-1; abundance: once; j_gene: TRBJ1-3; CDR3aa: CASSFDQGSRNTIYF; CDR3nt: TGCGCCAGCAGCTTTGACCAGGGAAGCAGAAACACCATATATTTT
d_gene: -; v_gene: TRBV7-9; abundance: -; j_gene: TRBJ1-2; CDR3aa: CASSLDTYGYTF; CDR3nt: TGTGCCAGCAGCTTAGACACCTATGGCTACACCTTC